Following are 10 T cell receptor beta chains from one sample sequenced in a study of blood T cell repertoires in COVID-19. TCRdb's table, derived via immunoSEQ multiplex PCR, lists solely in-frame clones and lacks some. The sample records hundreds of thousands of clones, 82% being singletons. Sequenced sample: peripheral blood. These receptors all come from a woman aged 80 or older with acute or convalescent COVID-19.

The genes are TRBV5-1 and TRBJ2-5; 7 bases fit TRBD2. The CDR3 spans 16 residues. V lost 0 bases and J lost 2; bases outside the gene matches: 7. CDR1 and CDR2 from the germline V gene are SGHRS and YFSETQ. The CDR3: CASSLAAASGQETQYF. Written as DNA, the CDR3 is TGCGCCAGCAGCTTGGCCGCCGCTAGCGGACAAGAGACCCAGTACTTC.

The chain carries TRBV20-1 and TRBJ2-7; D perhaps matches TRBD1 (7 bases). Germline CDR1 reads DFQATT; CDR2 reads SNEGSKA (reference sequence). V lost 3 bases and J 5 bases, leaving 14 bases between the germline ends. CDR3 length: 13 residues. This CDR3 is CSASRQGGNEQYF. The CDR3 bases are TGCAGTGCTAGTAGGCAGGGGGGCAACGAGCAGTACTTC.

This chain links TRBV4-1 with TRBJ1-2, with TRBD1 as a possible D gene (6 bases). This CDR3 is built from 16 residues. CDR1 and CDR2 (germline): MGHRA, YSYEKL. Trimming took off 0 bases at V and 3 bases at J, with 14 bases between the two ends. CDR3 bases: TGCGCCAGCAGCCAAGATACGCCAGGGGCGCACTATGGCTACACCTTC. Protein: CASSQDTPGAHYGYTF.

The chain is built from TRBV9 and TRBJ2-3; 9 nucleotides align to TRBD2. The V segment lost 4 bases and the J segment 0 bases; nucleotides outside the gene matches: 21. The CDR3 spans 21 residues. CDR1 is SGDLS and CDR2 is YYNGEE in the germline V gene. CDR3: CASSHPTRLAGTSPSTDTQYF. The DNA of the CDR3 is TGTGCCAGCAGCCACCCCACTCGCCTAGCGGGGACGAGCCCTAGCACAGATACGCAGTATTTT.

CDR3 loop: CASSSSSFSGANTGELFF. DNA for the CDR3: TGTGCCAGCAGCTCAAGCTCATTTTCAGGGGCGAACACCGGGGAGCTGTTTTTT. The chain joins TRBV9 to TRBJ2-2; tentatively, D is TRBD1 (6 bases). The CDR3 is 18 amino acids. The V end was cut by 4 bases, the J end by 0 bases, with 19 bases between. The V gene's germline CDR1 is SGDLS and CDR2 YYNGEE. The full variable domain, in which reference TRBV9 and TRBJ2-2 provide the parts outside the CDR3, is DSGVTQTPKHLITATGQRVTLRCSPRSGDLSVYWYQQSLDQGLQFLIQYYNGEERAKGNILERFSAQQFPDLHSELNLSSLELGDSALYFCASSSSSFSGANTGELFFGEGSRLTVL.

The chain recombines TRBV12-3 or TRBV12-4 with TRBJ2-3; TRBD2 aligns across 7 bases. CDR3 length equals 11 residues. With V trimmed by 3 bases and J by 15 bases, 6 bases remained unmatched. The CDR3: CASSFREAKYF. In DNA, the CDR3 is TGTGCCAGCAGTTTTCGGGAGGCAAAATATTTT.

This clone was seen only a few times. The chain employs TRBV7-2 and TRBJ2-5, with a possible D match to TRBD1 (5 bases). V lost 1 base to trimming and J lost 4 bases, with 10 bases between them. The CDR3 is made up of 14 amino acids. The germline gives CDR1 SGHTA, CDR2 FQGNSA. CDR3 loop: CASSLGGIIETQYF. The CDR3 nucleotides read TGTGCCAGCAGCTTAGGGGGCATAATAGAGACCCAGTACTTC.

This clone has a handful of counts. The chain links TRBV27 to TRBJ1-5; 7 bases are shared with TRBD1. There are 14 residues in the CDR3. Germline CDR1 is MNHEY and CDR2 is SMNVEV (reference sequence). The V segment lost 5 bases and the J segment 6 bases; nucleotides outside the gene matches: 7. The CDR3 loop reads CASSRGGDSQPQHF. The DNA for the CDR3 is TGTGCCAGCAGTCGTGGAGGGGACAGTCAGCCCCAGCATTTT.

The chain links TRBV2 to TRBJ2-1; 11 bases are shared with TRBD2. The germline CDR1 and CDR2 sequences are SNHLY and FYNNEI. CDR3 size: 17 residues. Trimming cost V 6 bases and J 3 bases; bases outside gene matches: 10. CDR3 loop: CASRTRPGTSGYNEQFF. The CDR3 nucleotides are TGTGCCAGCAGAACACGACCCGGGACTAGCGGCTACAATGAGCAGTTCTTC.

The chain uses TRBV27 and TRBJ2-1; maybe TRBD1 (6 bases). From germline, CDR1 is MNHEY and CDR2 SMNVEV (reference sequence). Trimming stripped 6 bases from V and 1 base from J, with 10 bases between. The CDR3 runs 14 residues. DNA for the CDR3: TGTGCCAGCAGGGGCACAGGGTCCTACAATGAGCAGTTCTTC. Amino acid sequence: CASRGTGSYNEQFF.